This T cell receptor (beta chain) is drawn from a study of glioma-infiltrating T cells after dendritic cell vaccination. Study background: Dendritic cell vaccine was injected intradermally three times, biweekly.

Measured with immunoSEQ multiplex PCR; TCRdb has only the in-frame clones, and not every one. The sample carries some 70,000 clones, 75% to 85% recorded once. Sequenced here: blood, sampled before dendritic cell vaccination. This receptor was taken from a human donor with glioblastoma.

CDR3 in amino acids: CASSLGHQSGNTIYF. The CDR3 nucleotides are TGTGCCAGCAGCTTGGGACACCAATCTGGAAACACCATATATTTT. The V call is TRBV5-4, the J call TRBJ1-3; the D is unclear. This CDR3 is built from 15 residues. CDR1 and CDR2 from the germline V gene are SGHNT and YYREEE (reference sequence). Trimming pared 0 bases from V and 1 base from J, leaving 8 bases between.